Sequencing of this TCR delta chain was carried out in a study of Vδ1+ human thymocytes. Sequences come from RNA converted to cDNA by reverse transcription. Pooled V-gene forward primers with one constant-region reverse primer generated the CDR3 amplicons by multiplex PCR. TCRdb re-called clones from the multiplex PCR reads via CATT. The sample yields some 73,000 delta-chain clones, about 38% seen once. Germline-derived CDR1 and CDR2 are GEAIGNYY and EKD. The CDR3 is 15 residues long. V trimming: 3 bases; J trimming: 3 bases; junction bases outside the gene matches: 7. Points from the study as a whole: Thymic TRG and TRD repertoires appeared highly polyclonal.

With regard to this clone: Its antigen is currently unknown.

The specimen sequenced was Vdelta1+ gamma-delta thymocytes from the thymus. Subset defined: FACS-sorted CD3+ TCRalphabeta- TCRVdelta1+ TCRVdelta2- thymocytes. This TCR came from a boy under three years old who had congenital heart surgery. This rearrangement joins TRDV2 to TRDJ1; 9 bases are shared with TRDD3. The chain's CDR3 is CACDASWGYADKLIF. CDR3 sequence (DNA): TGTGCCTGTGACGCTTCCTGGGGATACGCCGATAAACTCATCTTT.